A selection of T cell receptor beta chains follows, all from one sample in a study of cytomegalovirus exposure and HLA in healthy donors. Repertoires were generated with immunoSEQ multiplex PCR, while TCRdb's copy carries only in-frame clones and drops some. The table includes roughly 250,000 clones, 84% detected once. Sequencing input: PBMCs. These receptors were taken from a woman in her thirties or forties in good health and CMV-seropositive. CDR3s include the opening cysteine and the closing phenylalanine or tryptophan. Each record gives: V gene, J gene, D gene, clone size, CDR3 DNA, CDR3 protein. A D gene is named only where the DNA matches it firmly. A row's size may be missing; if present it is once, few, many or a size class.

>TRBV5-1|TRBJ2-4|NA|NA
TGCGCCAGCAGCTTGGCCGCCAGAAACAGTCAGTACTTC
CASSLAARNSQYF
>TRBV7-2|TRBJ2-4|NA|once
TGTGCCAGCAGCTCCACAGAGATGCTAGCCAAAAACATTCAGTACTTC
CASSSTEMLAKNIQYF
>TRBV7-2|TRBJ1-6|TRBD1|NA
TGTGCCAGCAGCACAGGGGTTGGCGATTCACCCCTCCACTTT
CASSTGVGDSPLHF
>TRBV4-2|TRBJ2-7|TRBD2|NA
TGTGCCAGCAGCCTAAAAGAGGGGGCTAGCGGGAGCTACGAGCAGTACTTC
CASSLKEGASGSYEQYF
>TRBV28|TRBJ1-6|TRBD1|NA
TGTGCCAGCAGAAACAGGGGGCCGGGGGATTCACCCCTCCACTTT
CASRNRGPGDSPLHF
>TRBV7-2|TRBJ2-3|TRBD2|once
TGTGCCAGCAGCGCAGCCGTACTAGCGGGAGGTACAACGCATACGCAGTATTTT
CASSAAVLAGGTTHTQYF
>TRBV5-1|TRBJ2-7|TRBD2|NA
TGCGCCAGCAGCTCGTTAGCGGGAGGGACCTACGAGCAGTACTTC
CASSSLAGGTYEQYF
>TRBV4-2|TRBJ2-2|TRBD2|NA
TGTGCCAGCAGCCCAGGGGCTAGCGGGAGACCCGGGGAGCTGTTTTTT
CASSPGASGRPGELFF
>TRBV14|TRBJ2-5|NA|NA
TGTGCCAGCGGCCAATACTATGAAGAGACCCAGTACTTC
CASGQYYEETQYF
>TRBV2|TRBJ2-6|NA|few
TGTGCCACCCAGGGTCCAGGGGCCAACGTCCTGACTTTC
CATQGPGANVLTF
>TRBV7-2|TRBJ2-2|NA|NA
TGTGCCAGCAGCTCTTCGGGGGGCAGGACCGGGGAGCTGTTTTTT
CASSSSGGRTGELFF
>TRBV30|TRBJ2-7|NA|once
TGTGCCTGGAGCCGCGGGCCCTACGAGCAGTACTTC
CAWSRGPYEQYF
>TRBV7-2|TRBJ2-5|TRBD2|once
TGTGCCAGCAGCCTGCTAGCGGAGGAGACCCAGTACTTC
CASSLLAEETQYF
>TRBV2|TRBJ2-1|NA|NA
TGTGCCAGCAGTGAAGTAGGTGGGGGGGCGAATGAGCAGTTCTTC
CASSEVGGGANEQFF
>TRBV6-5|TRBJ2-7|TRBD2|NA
TGTGCCAGCAGTTACTCGAGGAGCGGGAGCACCTACGAGCAGTACTTC
CASSYSRSGSTYEQYF
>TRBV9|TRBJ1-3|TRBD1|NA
TGTGCCAGCAGCACAGCGACAGGGAGCTCTGGAAACACCATATATTTT
CASSTATGSSGNTIYF
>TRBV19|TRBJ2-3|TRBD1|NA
TGTGCCAGTAGTACCCTGGGACAGGGGCTGACAGATACGCAGTATTTT
CASSTLGQGLTDTQYF
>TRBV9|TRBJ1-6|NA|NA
TGTGCCAGCAGCGTAGATCCAGGGGAGGGCTCACCCCTCCACTTC
CASSVDPGEGSPLHF
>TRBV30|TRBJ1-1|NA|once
TGTGCCTGGAGTGACGCACCACTGAGAGGTCGTGAAGCTTTCTTT
CAWSDAPLRGREAFF
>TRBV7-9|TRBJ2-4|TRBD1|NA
TGTGCCAGCAGCCCTCATAGTGCAGGGGGCTTGGTAAACATTCAGTACTTC
CASSPHSAGGLVNIQYF
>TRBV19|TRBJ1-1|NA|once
TGTGCCAGTAGTATAGTGGCAGGGCTCCGGAACACTGAAGCTTTCTTT
CASSIVAGLRNTEAFF
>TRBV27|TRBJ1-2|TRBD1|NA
TGTGCCAGCAGTTTGACAGGGATGAGTGGCTACACCTTC
CASSLTGMSGYTF
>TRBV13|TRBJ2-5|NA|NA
TGTGCCAGCAGCTTAGTATTCGCGGCCCAAGAGACCCAGTACTTC
CASSLVFAAQETQYF
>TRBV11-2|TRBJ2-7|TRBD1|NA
TGTGCCAGCAGCACGGGACAGGGAGGGGAGCAGTACTTC
CASSTGQGGEQYF
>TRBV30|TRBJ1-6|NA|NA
TGTGCCTGGAACGTGGGGGCTGGTTCACCCCTCCACTTT
CAWNVGAGSPLHF
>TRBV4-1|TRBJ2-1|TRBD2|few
TGCGCCAGCAGCCAAGAGCAAGCGGGAGGCCCGAGCTCCTACAATGAGCAGTTCTTC
CASSQEQAGGPSSYNEQFF
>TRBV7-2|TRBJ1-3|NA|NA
TGTGCCAGCAGGCAGGGTTCGGGAAACACCATATATTTT
CASRQGSGNTIYF
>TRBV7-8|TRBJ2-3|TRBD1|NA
TGTGCCAGCAGCTTAGTGGGGGACAGGATCACAGATACGCAGTATTTT
CASSLVGDRITDTQYF
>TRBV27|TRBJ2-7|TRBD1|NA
TGTGCCAGCAAGCTTCATCCCGGGACAGGGGTGGGGGAGCAGTACTTC
CASKLHPGTGVGEQYF
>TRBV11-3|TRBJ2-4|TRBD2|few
TGTGCCAGCAGCATACAACTAGCGGGGAGGTCCAAAAACATTCAGTACTTC
CASSIQLAGRSKNIQYF
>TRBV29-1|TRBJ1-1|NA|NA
TGCAGCGTATCTCAGGGTGGTCGCACTGAAGCTTTCTTT
CSVSQGGRTEAFF
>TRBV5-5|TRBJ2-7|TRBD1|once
TGTGCCAGCGTCGGACAGGTAACGGGGGAGCAGTACTTC
CASVGQVTGEQYF
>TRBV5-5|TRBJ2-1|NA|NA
TGTGCCAGCAGCCTCGGACTGTTCAATGAGCAGTTCTTC
CASSLGLFNEQFF
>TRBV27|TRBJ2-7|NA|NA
TGTGCCAGCAGTTTTATCGGGGAACCCTCCTACGAGCAGTACTTC
CASSFIGEPSYEQYF
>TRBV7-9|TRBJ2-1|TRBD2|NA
TGTGCCAGCAGATTAGCGGGAGTAGGCAATGAGCAGTTCTTC
CASRLAGVGNEQFF
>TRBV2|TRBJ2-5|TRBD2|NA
TGTGCCAGCAGTGGTACTAGCGGCGAGACCCAGTACTTC
CASSGTSGETQYF
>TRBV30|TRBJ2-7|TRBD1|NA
TGTGCCTGGAGCCAGGGACAGGCCGTCTACGAGCAGTACTTC
CAWSQGQAVYEQYF
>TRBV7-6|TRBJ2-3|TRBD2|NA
TGTGCCAGCAGCCCTACCGGACTAGCGGGAGACCCAGATACGCAGTATTTT
CASSPTGLAGDPDTQYF
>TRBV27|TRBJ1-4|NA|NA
TGTGCCAGCAGTTCCTACGGACAGCCAACTAATGAAAAACTGTTTTTT
CASSSYGQPTNEKLFF
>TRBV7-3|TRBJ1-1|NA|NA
TGTGCCAGCAGCTTAATGGCGGGCTCGAACACTGAAGCTTTCTTT
CASSLMAGSNTEAFF
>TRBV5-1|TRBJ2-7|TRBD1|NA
TGCGCCAGCAGCTTGGATACAGGGGCGTACGAGCAGTACTTC
CASSLDTGAYEQYF
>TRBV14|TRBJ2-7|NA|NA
TGTGCCAGCAGCCAAGAGTCAGGAGGGCCCTACGAGCAGTACTTC
CASSQESGGPYEQYF
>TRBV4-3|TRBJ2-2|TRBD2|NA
TGCGCCAGCAAGGGGGGTAGCGGGAGCCCCGGGGAGCTGTTTTTT
CASKGGSGSPGELFF
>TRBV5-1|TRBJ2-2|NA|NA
TGCGCCAGCAGCTTGTGGCAGGTTGGAACCGGGGAGCTGTTTTTT
CASSLWQVGTGELFF
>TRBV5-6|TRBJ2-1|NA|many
TGTGCCAGCAGCTCCCAACGCAGAGGTTACAATGAGCAGTTCTTC
CASSSQRRGYNEQFF
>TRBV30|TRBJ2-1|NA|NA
TGTGCCTGGAGTGTGGGCGGGTTGAACTCCTACAATGAGCAGTTCTTC
CAWSVGGLNSYNEQFF
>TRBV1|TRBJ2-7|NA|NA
TGCACCAGCAGCCTGCGGCGTTTGGCTAGCGCTGAATACGAGCAGTACTTC
CTSSLRRLASAEYEQYF
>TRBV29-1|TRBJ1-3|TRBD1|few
TGCAGCGTCCGCGGACAGGGGGAAGGCACCATATATTTT
CSVRGQGEGTIYF
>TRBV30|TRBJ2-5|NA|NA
TGTGCCTGGAGGCCCGGGACATATCAAGAGACCCAGTACTTC
CAWRPGTYQETQYF
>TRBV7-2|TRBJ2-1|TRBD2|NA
TGTGCCAGCAGCTTAACTCAAGCGGGGTTTCGCAATGAGCAGTTCTTC
CASSLTQAGFRNEQFF